A single sample is the source of the 21 T cell receptor beta chains below, sequenced in a study of cytomegalovirus exposure and HLA in healthy donors. With 60 Vbeta and 13 Jbeta primers, the PCR was carried out. Libraries were prepared by immunoSEQ multiplex PCR; TCRdb keeps only in-frame clonotypes and omits some of them. The profile shows 150,000 or so clones, roughly three quarters of them singletons. The sample comprised PBMCs. The receptor set was obtained from a woman aged 50 to 65 in good health and CMV-seropositive.

This chain connects TRBV4-3 to TRBJ2-3, with 8 bases identical to TRBD2. After removal of 4 bases from V and 1 base from J, the junction contained 10 bases not matched to a gene. Germline assignment: CDR1 LGHNA and CDR2 YSLEER. This CDR3 has 17 residues. The CDR3: CASSRVLPGGGTDTQYF. The CDR3 DNA follows: TGCGCCAGCAGCCGAGTCCTTCCCGGGGGGGGCACAGATACGCAGTATTTT.

The chain has TRBV2 and TRBJ1-2; D might be TRBD1 (6 bases). Trimming cost V 5 bases and J 6 bases, with 19 bases left between them. Germline values: CDR1 SNHLY, CDR2 FYNNEI. The CDR3 is made up of 15 amino acids. CDR3 sequence reads: CASSLSQGFSNGYTF. The CDR3 nucleotides read TGTGCCAGCAGTCTTTCTCAGGGGTTTTCTAATGGCTACACCTTC.

The chain uses TRBV7-9 and TRBJ2-4, with 9 bases matching TRBD2. Trimming cost V 5 bases and J 4 bases; bases outside gene matches: 15. The CDR3 runs to 18 residues. CDR1 is SEHNR, CDR2 FQNEAQ, per germline (reference sequence). The chain's CDR3 is CASSPTWGGSGRKNIQYF. The DNA for the CDR3 is TGTGCCAGCAGCCCCACCTGGGGGGGTAGCGGGAGAAAAAACATTCAGTACTTC.

With regard to this clone: One end of the junction fails to match germline, which may point to a read error. The chain is built from TRBV7-7 and TRBJ2-6; maybe TRBD2 (6 bases). This CDR3 has 15 residues. Germline V lookup: CDR1 SSHAT, CDR2 FNYEAQ (reference sequence). The CDR3 spells CASSLGRSGANVLTF. CDR3 nucleotides: TGTGCTAGCAGCTTAGGGAGGTCGGGAGCCAACGTCCTGACTTTC.

This chain connects TRBV28 to TRBJ1-1, with D maybe TRBD1 (5 bases). V was trimmed by 8 bases and J by 1 base, leaving 17 bases between them. This CDR3 comprises 15 residues. Germline lookup yields CDR1 MDHEN and CDR2 SYDVKM. The DNA of the CDR3 is TGTGCCAGCGGCCTTAGTGGGGGGGGGAACACTGAAGCTTTCTTT. Translating gives CASGLSGGGNTEAFF.

This clone was counted a few times. This sequence joins TRBV19 and TRBJ2-7, with D unresolved. CDR3 size: 15 residues. Germline V lookup: CDR1 LNHDA, CDR2 SQIVND (reference sequence). Trimming took off 4 bases at V and 3 bases at J, with 16 bases between the two ends. The CDR3 nucleotides are TGTGCCAGTAGTACCCTGGGTAGCAGTAACTACGAGCAGTACTTC. Its protein product is CASSTLGSSNYEQYF. The full variable domain, with the rest looked up from reference TRBV19 and TRBJ2-7, is DGGITQSPKYLFRKEGQNVTLSCEQNLNHDAMYWYRQDPGQGLRLIYYSQIVNDFQKGDIAEGYSVSREKKESFPLTVTSAQKNPTAFYLCASSTLGSSNYEQYFGPGTRLTVT.

V and J are TRBV6-1 and TRBJ2-4; D possibly corresponds to TRBD1 (5 bases). The CDR3 covers 16 residues. The germline gives CDR1 MNHNS, CDR2 SASEGT. V gave up 4 bases and J gave up 0 bases, with 13 bases separating them. The CDR3, as DNA: TGTGCCAGCAGTGTATTAAGGGGCCTAGCCAAAAACATTCAGTACTTC. It is translated as CASSVLRGLAKNIQYF.

The CDR3: CAWSYRDRNTEAFF. In DNA, the CDR3 is TGTGCCTGGAGCTATCGGGACAGAAACACTGAAGCTTTCTTT. The V gene is TRBV30, the J gene TRBJ1-1, with TRBD1 identical over 7 bases. The V segment lost 3 bases and the J segment 2 bases; nucleotides outside the gene matches: 6. CDR1 GTSNPN and CDR2 SVGIG come from the germline V gene (reference sequence). The CDR3 has 14 amino acids. Combining the CDR3 with reference TRBV30 and TRBJ1-1 gives the whole variable domain SQTIHQWPATLVQPVGSPLSLECTVEGTSNPNLYWYRQAAGRGLQLLFYSVGIGQISSEVPQNLSASRPQDRQFILSSKKLLLSDSGFYLCAWSYRDRNTEAFFGQGTRLTVV.

This clone was detected many times. V gene TRBV7-8 combines with J gene TRBJ1-5, with no clear D. Trimming took off 5 bases at V and 5 bases at J, with 7 bases between the two ends. The CDR3 loop spans 12 amino acids. Germline V gives CDR1 SGHVS, CDR2 FQNEAQ. CDR3 sequence reads: CASSRSDQPQHF. The DNA for the CDR3 is TGTGCCAGCAGCCGATCAGATCAGCCCCAGCATTTT.

The sample holds a few counts of this clone. The V gene is TRBV23-1, the J gene TRBJ1-1; D call uncertain. TRBV23-1 is assigned to the ORF class and has an uncertain function. The germline V and J ends were trimmed by 0 bases and 7 bases, with 9 bases remaining between them. The CDR3 is made up of 13 amino acids. The CDR3 nucleotides read TGCGCCAGCAGTCAATCAGAGGGAGTTGAAGCTTTCTTT. It is translated as CASSQSEGVEAFF.

The rearrangement links TRBV5-6 to TRBJ2-7; D gene unclear. CDR1 is SGHDT and CDR2 is YYEEEE in the germline V gene. The CDR3 extends over 13 amino acids. V was cut by 0 bases and J by 0 bases, with 4 bases left in between. DNA for the CDR3: TGTGCCAGCAGCTTGGACAACTCCTACGAGCAGTACTTC. As protein: CASSLDNSYEQYF.

The rearrangement joins TRBV10-1 to TRBJ1-4, with D possibly matching TRBD1 (5 bases). Germline-derived CDR1 and CDR2 are WNHNN and SYGVQD (reference sequence). The CDR3 is made up of 14 amino acids. With 3 bases removed from V and 3 bases from J, the gap between germline ends came to 8 bases. The CDR3 region has the DNA TGCGCCAGCAGTGAAGGAGGGGCTAATGAAAAACTGTTTTTT. Protein: CASSEGGANEKLFF.

V and J are TRBV5-4 and TRBJ2-5, with D hard to call. Gene TRBJ2-7 matches the end of the DNA better, so the J call may be wrong. CDR3 size: 13 residues. CDR1 is SGHNT and CDR2 is YYREEE in the germline V gene (reference sequence). CDR3 DNA: TGTGCCAGCAGCACCAACTTAGACTACGAGCAGTACTTC. Amino acids: CASSTNLDYEQYF.

This chain links TRBV11-3 with TRBJ1-4, with D perhaps matching TRBD1 (5 bases). Trimming removed 0 bases from V and 3 bases from J, with 11 bases in between. The CDR3 loop spans 16 amino acids. The V gene's germline CDR1 is SGHNT and CDR2 YENEEA. Written as DNA, the CDR3 is TGTGCCAGCAGCTTAGAGGGGGGAGCGGCTAATGAAAAACTGTTTTTT. It specifies CASSLEGGAANEKLFF.

V and J are TRBV9 and TRBJ1-1; 10 bases fit TRBD1. Unmatched junction bases numbered 5, after V lost 2 bases and J lost 4 bases. This CDR3 is built from 15 residues. Germline V gives CDR1 SGDLS, CDR2 YYNGEE. The CDR3 bases are TGTGCCAGCAGCGTGACAGGGGGCGTCGGCACTGAAGCTTTCTTT. Its translation is CASSVTGGVGTEAFF. Based on the CDR3 plus reference TRBV9 and TRBJ1-1, the full variable domain is DSGVTQTPKHLITATGQRVTLRCSPRSGDLSVYWYQQSLDQGLQFLIQYYNGEERAKGNILERFSAQQFPDLHSELNLSSLELGDSALYFCASSVTGGVGTEAFFGQGTRLTVV.

The chain combines TRBV9 with TRBJ1-6, with D possibly being TRBD1 (5 bases). The V gene lost 0 bases and the J gene lost 8 bases, with 9 bases spanning the gap. The germline V gene encodes CDR1 SGDLS and CDR2 YYNGEE. The CDR3 sequence is 14 residues long. As DNA, the CDR3 is TGTGCCAGCAGCGTAGGGGGCCCAGATTCACCCCTCCACTTT. Amino acid sequence: CASSVGGPDSPLHF. Together with reference TRBV9 and TRBJ1-6, the CDR3 gives the full variable domain: DSGVTQTPKHLITATGQRVTLRCSPRSGDLSVYWYQQSLDQGLQFLIQYYNGEERAKGNILERFSAQQFPDLHSELNLSSLELGDSALYFCASSVGGPDSPLHFGNGTRLTVT.

J is TRBJ2-3 and V is TRBV5-1; possible D gene TRBD1, 6 bases. The germline V gene encodes CDR1 SGHRS and CDR2 YFSETQ. The CDR3 spans 18 residues. Deletions cut 0 bases from V and 2 bases from J, with 19 bases between. CDR3 amino acids: CASSLASGTNANTDTQYF. The DNA of the CDR3 is TGCGCCAGCAGCTTGGCCTCCGGGACAAACGCTAACACAGATACGCAGTATTTT. The variable domain in full, completed from reference TRBV5-1 and TRBJ2-3, reads KAGVTQTPRYLIKTRGQQVTLSCSPISGHRSVSWYQQTPGQGLQFLFEYFSETQRNKGNFPGRFSGRQFSNSRSEMNVSTLELGDSALYLCASSLASGTNANTDTQYFGPGTRLTVL.

This clone has more than one count but fewer than ten. The rearrangement links TRBV19 to TRBJ2-1, with a possible D match to TRBD2 (6 bases). The CDR3 consists of 15 residues. CDR1 is LNHDA and CDR2 is SQIVND in the germline V gene (reference sequence). Trimming left V 7 bases short and J 4 bases short, with 17 bases between. CDR3 amino acids: CASTQGGTLYNEQFF. As DNA, the CDR3 is TGTGCCAGTACTCAGGGAGGCACTCTGTACAATGAGCAGTTCTTC. The full variable domain, completed using reference TRBV19 and TRBJ2-1, is DGGITQSPKYLFRKEGQNVTLSCEQNLNHDAMYWYRQDPGQGLRLIYYSQIVNDFQKGDIAEGYSVSREKKESFPLTVTSAQKNPTAFYLCASTQGGTLYNEQFFGPGTRLTVL.

V and J are TRBV19 and TRBJ1-2, with 7 bases matching TRBD1. The germline CDR1 and CDR2 sequences are LNHDA and SQIVND (reference sequence). CDR3 length equals 15 residues. V lost 4 bases to trimming and J lost 4 bases; unmatched junction nucleotides: 9. The CDR3 region has the DNA TGTGCCAGTAGTAAGCAGGGACAGTCTCTCTATGGCTACACCTTC. This translates into CASSKQGQSLYGYTF.

V usage is TRBV5-1 and J usage is TRBJ2-5, with 13 bases matching TRBD2. Germline assignment: CDR1 SGHRS and CDR2 YFSETQ. Trimming cost V 0 bases and J 0 bases; bases outside gene matches: 2. This CDR3 region has 17 residues. As DNA, the CDR3 is TGCGCCAGCAGCTTGGGGACTAGCGGGGGAGACCAAGAGACCCAGTACTTC. Protein sequence: CASSLGTSGGDQETQYF.

This clone was seen more than once but under ten times. The V call is TRBV4-3, the J call TRBJ1-5, with D tentatively TRBD1 (5 bases). V dropped 3 bases and J dropped 9 bases, with 18 bases sitting between them. This CDR3 region has 15 residues. CDR1 and CDR2 (germline): LGHNA, YSLEER. The CDR3 DNA reads TGCGCCAGCAGCCAGTACCGGGACTCTGAGCGGCCCCAGCATTTT. Translation gives CASSQYRDSERPQHF.